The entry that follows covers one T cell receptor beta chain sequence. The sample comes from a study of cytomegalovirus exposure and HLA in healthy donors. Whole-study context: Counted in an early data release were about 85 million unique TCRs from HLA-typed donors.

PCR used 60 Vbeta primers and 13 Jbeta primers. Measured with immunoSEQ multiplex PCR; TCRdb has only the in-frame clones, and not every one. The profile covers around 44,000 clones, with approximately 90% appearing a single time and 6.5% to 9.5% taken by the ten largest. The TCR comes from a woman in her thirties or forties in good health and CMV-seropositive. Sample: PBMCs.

This chain's CDR3 is CASSLVRAGGRNEQFF. CDR3 nucleotides: TGTGCCAGCAGCTTAGTTCGAGCGGGAGGGCGGAATGAGCAGTTCTTC. The chain uses TRBV13 and TRBJ2-1; 10 positions agree with TRBD2. Germline V gene sequence: CDR1 PRHDT, CDR2 FYEKMQ (reference sequence). This CDR3 has 16 residues. Unmatched junction bases numbered 7, after V lost 1 base and J lost 7 bases.